This TCR beta chain appears in the sequencing data of a study of T cells after yellow fever vaccination. Using its own MiXCR run on the 5' RACE reads, TCRdb lists one record per CDR3 protein. The table lists approximately 600,000 distinct CDR3 sequences, over 9% of them singletons. A few counts support this clonotype. Unmatched junction bases numbered 13, after V lost 4 bases and J lost 4 bases. Germline-derived CDR1 and CDR2 are SGDLS and YYNGEE. The CDR3 consists of 17 residues. This sequence originates from a man aged 25 to 40 who received the YFV17D yellow fever vaccine. Specimen: PBMCs, collected on the day of the yellow fever booster vaccination. V is TRBV9 and J is TRBJ2-3; the match to TRBD1 covers 9 bases. The CDR3 DNA follows: TGTGCCAGCAGCCCTAACTCCGGGACAGGGTGGGCAGATACGCAGTATTTT. It yields the protein CASSPNSGTGWADTQYF.